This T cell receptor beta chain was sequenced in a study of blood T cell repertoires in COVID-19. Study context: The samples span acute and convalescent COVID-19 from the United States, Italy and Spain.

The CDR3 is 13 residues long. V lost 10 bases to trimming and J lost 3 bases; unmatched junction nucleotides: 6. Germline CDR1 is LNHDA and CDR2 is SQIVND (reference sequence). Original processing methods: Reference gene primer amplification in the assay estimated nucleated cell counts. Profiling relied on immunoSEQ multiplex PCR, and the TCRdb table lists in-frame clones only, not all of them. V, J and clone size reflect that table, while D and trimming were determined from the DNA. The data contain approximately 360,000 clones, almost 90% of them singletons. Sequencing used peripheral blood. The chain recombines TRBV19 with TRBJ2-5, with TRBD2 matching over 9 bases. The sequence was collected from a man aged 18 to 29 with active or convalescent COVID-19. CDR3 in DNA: TGTGCCATCTCGCGGGGGGGCGAAGAGACCCAGTACTTC. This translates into CAISRGGEETQYF.